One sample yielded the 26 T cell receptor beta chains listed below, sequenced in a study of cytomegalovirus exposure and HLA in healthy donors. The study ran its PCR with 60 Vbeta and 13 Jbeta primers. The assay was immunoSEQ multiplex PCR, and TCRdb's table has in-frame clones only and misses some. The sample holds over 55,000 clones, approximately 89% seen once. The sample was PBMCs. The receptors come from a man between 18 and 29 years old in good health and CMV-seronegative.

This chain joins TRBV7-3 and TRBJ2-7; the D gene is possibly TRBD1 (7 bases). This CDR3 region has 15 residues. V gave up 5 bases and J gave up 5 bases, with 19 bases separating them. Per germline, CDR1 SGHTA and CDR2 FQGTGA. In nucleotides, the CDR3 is TGTGCCAGCAGCAGATCAGGGGGGAGCCCCAACGAGCAGTACTTC. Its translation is CASSRSGGSPNEQYF.

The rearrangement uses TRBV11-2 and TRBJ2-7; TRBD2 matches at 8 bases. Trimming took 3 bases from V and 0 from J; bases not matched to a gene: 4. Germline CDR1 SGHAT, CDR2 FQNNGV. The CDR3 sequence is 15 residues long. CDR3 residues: CASSFAGGPSYEQYF. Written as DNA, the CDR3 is TGTGCCAGCAGCTTCGCGGGGGGCCCCTCCTACGAGCAGTACTTC. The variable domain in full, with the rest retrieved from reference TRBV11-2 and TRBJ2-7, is EAGVAQSPRYKIIEKRQSVAFWCNPISGHATLYWYQQILGQGPKLLIQFQNNGVVDDSQLPKDRFSAERLKGVDSTLKIQPAKLEDSAVYLCASSFAGGPSYEQYFGPGTRLTVT.

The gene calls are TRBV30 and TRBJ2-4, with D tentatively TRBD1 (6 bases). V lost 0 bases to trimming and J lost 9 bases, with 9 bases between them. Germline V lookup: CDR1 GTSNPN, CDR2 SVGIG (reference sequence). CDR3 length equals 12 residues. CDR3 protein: CAWSVARGIQYF. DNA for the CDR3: TGTGCCTGGAGTGTAGCCAGGGGCATTCAGTACTTC.

The CDR3, as DNA: TGTGCCAGCAGTCGAGGGACTAGCGGGGGTTACCAAGAGACCCAGTACTTC. Amino acids: CASSRGTSGGYQETQYF. The genes are TRBV14 and TRBJ2-5, with 14 positions matching TRBD2. With V trimmed by 6 bases and J by 0 bases, 6 bases remained unmatched. Germline V gene sequence: CDR1 SGHDN, CDR2 FVKESK. The length of the CDR3 is 17 residues.

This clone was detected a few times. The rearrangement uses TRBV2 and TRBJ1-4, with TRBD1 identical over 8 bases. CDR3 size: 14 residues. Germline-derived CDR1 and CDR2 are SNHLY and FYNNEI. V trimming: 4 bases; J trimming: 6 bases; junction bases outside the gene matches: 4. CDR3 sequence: CASSVDRVDEKLFF. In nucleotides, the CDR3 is TGTGCCAGCAGTGTGGACAGGGTTGATGAAAAACTGTTTTTT.

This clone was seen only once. The CDR3 is CASSDRQGVSYEQYF. Written as DNA, the CDR3 is TGTGCCAGCAGTGACCGACAGGGGGTCTCCTACGAGCAGTACTTC. This chain uses TRBV6-1 with TRBJ2-7; 9 bases line up with TRBD1. V gave up 3 bases and J gave up 0 bases; unmatched junction bases: 3. CDR1 and CDR2 (germline): MNHNS, SASEGT. The CDR3 extends over 15 amino acids.

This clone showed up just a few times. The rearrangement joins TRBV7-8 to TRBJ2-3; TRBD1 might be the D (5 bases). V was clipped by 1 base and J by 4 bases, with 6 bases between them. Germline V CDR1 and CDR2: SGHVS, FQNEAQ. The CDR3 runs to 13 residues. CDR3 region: CASSLVGADTQYF. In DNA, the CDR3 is TGTGCCAGCAGCTTAGTAGGGGCAGATACGCAGTATTTT. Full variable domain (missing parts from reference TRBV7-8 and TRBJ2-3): GAGVSQSPRYKVAKRGQDVALRCDPISGHVSLFWYQQALGQGPEFLTYFQNEAQLDKSGLPSDRFFAERPEGSVSTLKIQRTQQEDSAVYLCASSLVGADTQYFGPGTRLTVL.

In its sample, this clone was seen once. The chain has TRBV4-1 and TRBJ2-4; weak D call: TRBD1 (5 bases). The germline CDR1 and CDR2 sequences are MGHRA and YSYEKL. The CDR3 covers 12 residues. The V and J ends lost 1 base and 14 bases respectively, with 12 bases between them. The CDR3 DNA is TGCGCCAGCAGCCAAGGCTCAGGGTGGAAGTACTTC. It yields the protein CASSQGSGWKYF.

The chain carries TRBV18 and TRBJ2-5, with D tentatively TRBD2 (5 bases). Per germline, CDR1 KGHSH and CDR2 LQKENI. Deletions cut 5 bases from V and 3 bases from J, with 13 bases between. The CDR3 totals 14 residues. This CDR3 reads CASSASRGKETQYF. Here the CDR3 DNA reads TGTGCCAGCTCAGCATCCAGAGGGAAAGAGACCCAGTACTTC.

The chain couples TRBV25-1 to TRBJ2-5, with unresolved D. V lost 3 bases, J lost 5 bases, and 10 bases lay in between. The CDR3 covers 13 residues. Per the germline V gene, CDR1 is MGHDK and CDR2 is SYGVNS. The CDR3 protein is CASSEQERETQYF. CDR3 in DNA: TGTGCCAGCAGTGAGCAGGAAAGGGAGACCCAGTACTTC.

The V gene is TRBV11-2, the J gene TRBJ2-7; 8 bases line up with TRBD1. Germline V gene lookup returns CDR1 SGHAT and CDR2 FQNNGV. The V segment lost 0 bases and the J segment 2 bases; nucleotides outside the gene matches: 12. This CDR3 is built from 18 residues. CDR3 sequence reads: CASSLDARRQGSTYEQYF. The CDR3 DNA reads TGTGCCAGCAGCTTAGATGCCCGAAGACAGGGGAGTACCTACGAGCAGTACTTC.

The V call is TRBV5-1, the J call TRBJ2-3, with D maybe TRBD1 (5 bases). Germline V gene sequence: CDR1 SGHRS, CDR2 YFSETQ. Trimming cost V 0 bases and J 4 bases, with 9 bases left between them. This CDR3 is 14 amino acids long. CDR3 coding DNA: TGCGCCAGCAGCTTGGGTTCAGGGTCAGATACGCAGTATTTT. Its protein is CASSLGSGSDTQYF.

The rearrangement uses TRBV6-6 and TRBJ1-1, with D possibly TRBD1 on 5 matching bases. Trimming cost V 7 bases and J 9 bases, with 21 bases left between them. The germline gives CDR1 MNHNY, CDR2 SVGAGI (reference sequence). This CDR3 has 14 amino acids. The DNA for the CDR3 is TGTGCCAGCACCCATGGGGCAGGGTTTGCTCAAGCTTTCTTT. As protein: CASTHGAGFAQAFF.

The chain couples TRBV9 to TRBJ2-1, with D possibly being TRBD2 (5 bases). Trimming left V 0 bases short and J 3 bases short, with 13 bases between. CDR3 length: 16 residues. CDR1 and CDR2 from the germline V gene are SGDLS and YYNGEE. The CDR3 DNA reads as TGTGCCAGCAGCGTAGAGCAGGAGGTCCTCTACAATGAGCAGTTCTTC. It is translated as CASSVEQEVLYNEQFF.

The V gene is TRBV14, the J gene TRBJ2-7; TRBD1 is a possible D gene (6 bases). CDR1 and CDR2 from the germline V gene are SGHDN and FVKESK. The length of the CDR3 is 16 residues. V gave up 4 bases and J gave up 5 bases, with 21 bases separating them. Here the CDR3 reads CASSPLEGQGSHEQYF. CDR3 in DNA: TGTGCCAGCAGCCCCCTAGAGGGACAAGGGTCCCACGAGCAGTACTTC.

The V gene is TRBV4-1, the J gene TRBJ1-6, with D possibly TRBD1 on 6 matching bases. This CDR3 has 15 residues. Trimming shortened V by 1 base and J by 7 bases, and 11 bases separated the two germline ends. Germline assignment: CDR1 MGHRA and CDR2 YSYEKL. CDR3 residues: CASSQGVGANSPLHF. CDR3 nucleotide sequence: TGCGCCAGCAGCCAAGGGGTGGGGGCCAATTCACCCCTCCACTTT.

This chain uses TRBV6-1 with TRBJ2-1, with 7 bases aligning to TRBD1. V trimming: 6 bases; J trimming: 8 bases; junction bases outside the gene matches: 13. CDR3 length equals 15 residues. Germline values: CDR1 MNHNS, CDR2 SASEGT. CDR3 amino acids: CASRVGTVGLDEQFF. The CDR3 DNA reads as TGTGCCAGCAGAGTCGGGACAGTGGGGTTGGATGAGCAGTTCTTC.

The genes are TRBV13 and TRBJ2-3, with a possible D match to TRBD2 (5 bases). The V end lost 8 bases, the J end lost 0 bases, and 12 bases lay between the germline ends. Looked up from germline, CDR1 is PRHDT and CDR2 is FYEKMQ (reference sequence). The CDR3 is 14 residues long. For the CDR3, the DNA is TGTGCCAGCTCCCATAGCGTTAGCACAGATACGCAGTATTTT. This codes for CASSHSVSTDTQYF.

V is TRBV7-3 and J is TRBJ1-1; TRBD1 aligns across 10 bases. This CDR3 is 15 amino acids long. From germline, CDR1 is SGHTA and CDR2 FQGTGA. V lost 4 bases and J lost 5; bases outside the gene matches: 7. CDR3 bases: TGTGCCAGCAGCTCCGGGACAGGGGTGATAACTGAAGCTTTCTTT. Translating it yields CASSSGTGVITEAFF. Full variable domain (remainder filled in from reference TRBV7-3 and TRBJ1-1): GAGVSQTPSNKVTEKGKYVELRCDPISGHTALYWYRQSLGQGPEFLIYFQGTGAADDSGLPNDRFFAVRPEGSVSTLKIQRTERGDSAVYLCASSSGTGVITEAFFGQGTRLTVV.

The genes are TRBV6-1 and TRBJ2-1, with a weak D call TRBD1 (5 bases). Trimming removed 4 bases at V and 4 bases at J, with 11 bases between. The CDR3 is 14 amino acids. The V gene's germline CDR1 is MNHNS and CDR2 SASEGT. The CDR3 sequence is CASSVARGYNEQFF. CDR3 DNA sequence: TGTGCCAGCAGTGTGGCTAGGGGTTACAATGAGCAGTTCTTC.

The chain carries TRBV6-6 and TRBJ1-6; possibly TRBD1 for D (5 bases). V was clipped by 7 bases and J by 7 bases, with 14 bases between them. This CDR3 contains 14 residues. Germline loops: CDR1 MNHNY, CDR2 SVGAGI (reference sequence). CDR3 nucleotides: TGTGCCAGCAACCCGGGGGAGGGGAATTCACCCCTCCACTTT. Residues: CASNPGEGNSPLHF.

The CDR3 loop reads CASSPGGVEAFF. In DNA form, the CDR3 reads TGTGCCAGTTCCCCCGGCGGGGTAGAGGCTTTCTTT. The chain carries TRBV19 and TRBJ1-1; D is undetermined. The CDR3 totals 12 residues. The V end lost 8 bases, the J end lost 11 bases, and 18 bases lay between the germline ends. The germline CDR1 and CDR2 sequences are LNHDA and SQIVND (reference sequence).

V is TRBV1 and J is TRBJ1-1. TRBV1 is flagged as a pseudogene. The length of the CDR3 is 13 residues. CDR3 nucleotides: TGCACCAGCAGCCAAGATGAGGCACATCCAGCTTTCTTT. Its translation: CTSSQDEAHPAFF.

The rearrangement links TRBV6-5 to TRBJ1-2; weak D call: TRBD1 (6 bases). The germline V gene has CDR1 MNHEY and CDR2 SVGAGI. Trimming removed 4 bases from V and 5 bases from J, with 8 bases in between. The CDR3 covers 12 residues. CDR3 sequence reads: CASSSDSYGYTF. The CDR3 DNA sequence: TGTGCCAGCAGTTCGGACAGTTATGGCTACACCTTC.

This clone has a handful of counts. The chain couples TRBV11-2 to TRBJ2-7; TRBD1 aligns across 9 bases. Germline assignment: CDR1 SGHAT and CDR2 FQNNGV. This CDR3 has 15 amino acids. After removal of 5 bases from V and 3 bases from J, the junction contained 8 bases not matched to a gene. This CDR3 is CASSREGQGIYEQYF. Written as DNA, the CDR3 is TGTGCCAGCAGCCGAGAGGGACAGGGTATCTACGAGCAGTACTTC.

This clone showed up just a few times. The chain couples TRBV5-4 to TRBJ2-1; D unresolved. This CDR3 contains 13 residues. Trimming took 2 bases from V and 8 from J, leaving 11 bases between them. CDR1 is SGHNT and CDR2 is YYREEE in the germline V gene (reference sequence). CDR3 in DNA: TGTGCCAGCAGCTTCCAGGTGTTGGATGAGCAGTTCTTC. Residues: CASSFQVLDEQFF.